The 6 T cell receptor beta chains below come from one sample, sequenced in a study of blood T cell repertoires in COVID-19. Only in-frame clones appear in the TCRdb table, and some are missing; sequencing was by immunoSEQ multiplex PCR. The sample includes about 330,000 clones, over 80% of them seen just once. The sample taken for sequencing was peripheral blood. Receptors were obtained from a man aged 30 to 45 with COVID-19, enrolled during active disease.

CDR3 bases: TGTGCCAGCAGCCCCGGACAGGGGGCGAGGGAGAAAAACATTCAGTACTTC. It is translated as CASSPGQGAREKNIQYF. The V call is TRBV6-4, the J call TRBJ2-4; 11 bases line up with TRBD1. This CDR3 is 17 amino acids long. V shed 6 bases and J 4 bases; nucleotides not matched to a gene: 11. CDR1 is MRHNA, CDR2 SNTAGT, per germline.

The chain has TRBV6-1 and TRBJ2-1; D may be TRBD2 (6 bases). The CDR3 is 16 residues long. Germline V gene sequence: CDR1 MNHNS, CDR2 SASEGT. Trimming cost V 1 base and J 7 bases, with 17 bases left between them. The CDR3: CASSEVQGLGGNEQFF. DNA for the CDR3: TGTGCCAGCAGTGAAGTGCAGGGATTAGGAGGGAATGAGCAGTTCTTC.

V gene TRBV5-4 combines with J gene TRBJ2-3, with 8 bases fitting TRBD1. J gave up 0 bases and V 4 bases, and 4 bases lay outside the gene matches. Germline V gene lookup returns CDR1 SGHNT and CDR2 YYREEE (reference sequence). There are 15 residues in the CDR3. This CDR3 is CASSLDRGSTDTQYF. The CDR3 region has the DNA TGTGCCAGCAGCCTAGACAGGGGAAGCACAGATACGCAGTATTTT.

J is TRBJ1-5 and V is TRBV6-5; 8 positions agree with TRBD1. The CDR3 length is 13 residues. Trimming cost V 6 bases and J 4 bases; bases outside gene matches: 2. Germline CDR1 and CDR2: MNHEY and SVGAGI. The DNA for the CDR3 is TGTGCCAGCAGATGGACAGGGAATCAGCCCCAGCATTTT. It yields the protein CASRWTGNQPQHF.

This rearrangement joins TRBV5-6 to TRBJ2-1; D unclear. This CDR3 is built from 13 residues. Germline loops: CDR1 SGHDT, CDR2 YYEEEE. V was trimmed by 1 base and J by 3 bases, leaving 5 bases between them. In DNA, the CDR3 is TGTGCCAGCAGCTTGAACATCTACAATGAGCAGTTCTTC. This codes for CASSLNIYNEQFF. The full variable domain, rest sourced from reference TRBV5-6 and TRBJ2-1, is DAGVTQSPTHLIKTRGQQVTLRCSPKSGHDTVSWYQQALGQGPQFIFQYYEEEERQRGNFPDRFSGHQFPNYSSELNVNALLLGDSALYLCASSLNIYNEQFFGPGTRLTVL.

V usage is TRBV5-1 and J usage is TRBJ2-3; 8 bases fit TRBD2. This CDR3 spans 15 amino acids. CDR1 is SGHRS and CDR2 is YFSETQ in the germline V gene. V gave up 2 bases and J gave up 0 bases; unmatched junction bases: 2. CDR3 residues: CASSFIAGSTDTQYF. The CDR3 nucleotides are TGCGCCAGCAGCTTTATAGCGGGGAGCACAGATACGCAGTATTTT. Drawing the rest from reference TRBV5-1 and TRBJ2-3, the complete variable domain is KAGVTQTPRYLIKTRGQQVTLSCSPISGHRSVSWYQQTPGQGLQFLFEYFSETQRNKGNFPGRFSGRQFSNSRSEMNVSTLELGDSALYLCASSFIAGSTDTQYFGPGTRLTVL.